This TCR beta chain is drawn from a study of T cells after yellow fever vaccination. Study information: Those fractions that held only low numbers of cells were prepared using the SMART-Seq v4 Ultra Low Input RNA kit.

CDR1 is SNHLY, CDR2 FYNNEI, per germline. CDR3 length: 12 residues. The ends were cut back, 6 bases at V and 3 bases at J, with 8 bases in the middle. The study, taken as a whole, reports: It was a weaker secondary response, yet one that peaked faster, at day 5 versus 15.

Synthesis of TCR cDNA relied on 5'RACE template switching, which attached a universal primer site and UMIs. TCRdb reprocessed the 5' RACE reads via MiXCR and lists one record per CDR3 protein. The sample shows just under 85,000 distinct CDR3 sequences, 10% to 15% of them seen only once. The receptor comes from a man between 18 and 35 years old who received the YFV17D yellow fever vaccine. The V call is TRBV2, the J call TRBJ1-2; the D is unclear. The sample consisted of CD8+ T cells not binding an NS4B(214-222) dextramer, sorted from PBMCs, taken around 3 weeks after the first yellow fever vaccination. CDR3 coding DNA: TGTGCCAGCAGGCGTCTTGACTATGGCTACACCTTC. Protein product: CASRRLDYGYTF.